What follows is one T cell receptor (beta chain) and its context. This specimen belongs to a study of T cell clones after liver transplantation. Germline assignment: CDR1 SGHDN and CDR2 FVKESK. This CDR3 comprises 12 residues. V gave up 0 bases and J gave up 10 bases, with 9 bases separating them. Produced via immunoSEQ multiplex PCR; TCRdb's table is partial and in-frame only. The table lists about 120,000 clones, roughly nine tenths of them singletons. The sequence was obtained from a human patient who received a liver transplant. Some T cells may have come from the graft donor. The sequences come from CD4+ T cells from blood, collected 12 months after liver transplant. The genes are TRBV14 and TRBJ1-1, with no clear D. CDR3: CASSQDGSRAFF. CDR3 DNA: TGTGCCAGCAGCCAAGACGGGTCGAGAGCTTTCTTT.